The 21 T cell receptor beta chains below all came from one sample that was sequenced in a study of OX40 agonist ivuxolimab in advanced cancers. The library relied on the immunoSEQ multiplex PCR assay. Imported from immuneACCESS, the table was reduced by TCRdb to in-frame sequences with V and J called. These copies leave out some clones; in studies compared against another copy, an unresolved V gene accounts for under half, and the cause of the remainder is not known. This sample gives around 95,000 clones in total; just under 95% of them show up just once. Around 0.3% of the sample rests with the top ten. The material was CD4+ or CD8+ T cells sorted from blood, obtained in a trial of the OX40 agonist ivuxolimab. The receptors come from an adult with an advanced solid tumor such as melanoma, head and neck, liver or kidney cancer.

The rearrangement joins TRBV6-6 to TRBJ2-1; D perhaps matches TRBD1 (7 bases). V lost 4 bases, J lost 7 bases, and 20 bases lay in between. CDR1 MNHNY and CDR2 SVGAGI come from the germline V gene (reference sequence). This CDR3 region has 16 residues. The CDR3 DNA reads as TGTGCCAGCAGTTTCCCCGCCAGGGGGGAAGGGAATGAGCAGTTCTTC. Translated, it gives CASSFPARGEGNEQFF.

V and J are TRBV7-3 and TRBJ2-5; D uncertain. V lost 0 bases and J lost 5, with 7 bases in between. CDR3 length: 13 residues. In germline, CDR1 is SGHTA, CDR2 FQGTGA. The CDR3 bases are TGTGCCAGCAGCTTAACGATGGGGGAGACCCAGTACTTC. Encoded protein: CASSLTMGETQYF.

The chain combines TRBV7-2 with TRBJ2-1; D possibly corresponds to TRBD2 (7 bases). The V gene lost 4 bases and the J gene lost 7 bases, with 17 bases spanning the gap. The CDR3 spans 15 residues. Germline V CDR1 and CDR2: SGHTA, FQGNSA. CDR3 amino acids: CASSSQGGGGNEQFF. The CDR3 nucleotides read TGTGCCAGCAGCTCACAAGGGGGGGGCGGGAATGAGCAGTTCTTC.

This chain joins TRBV5-6 and TRBJ1-4; the match to TRBD1 covers 7 bases. V shed 2 bases, J shed 6 bases, and the junction held 4 bases outside the gene matches. CDR3 length: 14 residues. Germline V gene data show CDR1 as SGHDT and CDR2 as YYEEEE. The CDR3 DNA follows: TGTGCCAGCAGCTTACAGGGGAAGGATGAAAAACTGTTTTTT. It is translated as CASSLQGKDEKLFF.

This chain links TRBV28 with TRBJ1-1; TRBD1 matches 9 bases. The ends lost 6 bases at V and 1 base at J; junction bases unmatched: 6. CDR1 and CDR2 from the germline V gene are MDHEN and SYDVKM. This CDR3 has 15 amino acids. The CDR3 is CASSTGGAGNTEAFF. CDR3 nucleotides: TGTGCCAGCAGCACAGGGGGCGCCGGGAACACTGAAGCTTTCTTT.

In this sample, this clone turned up once. The sample holds other DNA sequences that translate to the same CDR3. This chain links TRBV20-1 with TRBJ2-5; D not certain. The CDR3 is 10 residues long. V was cut by 2 bases and J by 5 bases, with 3 bases left in between. Germline CDR1 DFQATT, CDR2 SNEGSKA (reference sequence). CDR3 sequence: CSARRETQYF. CDR3 DNA sequence: TGCAGTGCTAGAAGGGAGACCCAGTACTTC.

This chain links TRBV5-1 with TRBJ2-3, with D perhaps matching TRBD1 (5 bases). This CDR3 is 12 amino acids long. Between the trimmed V and J ends, which lost 5 bases and 1 base, there was a span of 5 bases. Germline loops: CDR1 SGHRS, CDR2 YFSETQ. The CDR3 loop reads CASRQGTDTQYF. The CDR3 DNA sequence: TGCGCCAGCAGACAGGGCACAGATACGCAGTATTTT.

V is TRBV4-3 and J is TRBJ2-1; D is perhaps TRBD1 (5 bases). CDR1 is LGHNA, CDR2 YSLEER, per germline. The length of the CDR3 is 13 residues. Trimming shortened V by 6 bases and J by 8 bases, and 14 bases separated the two germline ends. The CDR3 DNA is TGCGCCAGCAGACGCACAGGCTTCCATGAGCAGTTCTTC. It yields the protein CASRRTGFHEQFF.

The chain employs TRBV7-9 and TRBJ1-5, with TRBD1 identical over 11 bases. This CDR3 is 16 amino acids long. Germline CDR1 reads SEHNR; CDR2 reads FQNEAQ (reference sequence). The ends lost 4 bases at V and 5 bases at J; junction bases unmatched: 7. The CDR3 protein is CASSSSGDRGDQPQHF. CDR3 sequence (DNA): TGTGCCAGCAGCTCTTCCGGGGACAGGGGGGATCAGCCCCAGCATTTT.

This clone came up once. The chain employs TRBV6-5 and TRBJ1-2, with 9 bases matching TRBD1. The CDR3 runs to 14 residues. In germline, CDR1 is MNHEY, CDR2 SVGAGI. After removal of 6 bases from V and 5 bases from J, the junction contained 7 bases not matched to a gene. CDR3 coding DNA: TGTGCCAGCAGGCAAACCGGGACAGGGTATGGCTACACCTTC. Translated: CASRQTGTGYGYTF.

The rearrangement uses TRBV28 and TRBJ2-2; 9 bases are shared with TRBD2. CDR3 size: 14 residues. Germline V lookup: CDR1 MDHEN, CDR2 SYDVKM. Losses at the gene ends were 2 bases for V and 9 bases for J; bases not matched to a gene: 4. CDR3 amino acids: CASSLPSGVRELFF. In DNA form, the CDR3 reads TGTGCCAGCAGTTTACCTAGCGGGGTCCGGGAGCTGTTTTTT. Drawing the rest from reference TRBV28 and TRBJ2-2, the complete variable domain is DVKVTQSSRYLVKRTGEKVFLECVQDMDHENMFWYRQDPGLGLRLIYFSYDVKMKEKGDIPEGYSVSREKKERFSLILESASTNQTSMYLCASSLPSGVRELFFGEGSRLTVL.

The chain couples TRBV14 to TRBJ2-4; D uncertain. This CDR3 comprises 20 residues. CDR1 SGHDN and CDR2 FVKESK come from the germline V gene. V was cut by 1 base and J by 0 bases, with 22 bases left in between. In nucleotides, the CDR3 is TGTGCCAGCAGCCAAGCCCTAACAAGGGTAGAAGTATTAGCCAAAAACATTCAGTACTTC. Its translation: CASSQALTRVEVLAKNIQYF.

The rearrangement joins TRBV19 to TRBJ2-3; either TRBD1 or TRBD2 may fit D (6 bases each). Germline assignment: CDR1 LNHDA and CDR2 SQIVND (reference sequence). The CDR3 is 13 amino acids. V lost 9 bases and J 2 bases, leaving 12 bases between the germline ends. CDR3 protein: CASRGPDTDTQYF. CDR3 coding DNA: TGTGCCAGCCGGGGGCCCGACACAGATACGCAGTATTTT.

The chain has TRBV6-6 and TRBJ2-3, with D uncertain. V lost 0 bases and J lost 5, with 9 bases in between. CDR1 and CDR2 from the germline V gene are MNHNY and SVGAGI (reference sequence). This CDR3 is 14 amino acids long. The CDR3 nucleotides read TGTGCCAGCAGTTACTCTCTTTTGGGAGATACGCAGTATTTT. Residues: CASSYSLLGDTQYF.

The chain joins TRBV28 to TRBJ1-3; D gene ambiguous. V was shortened by 7 bases and J by 4 bases, with 14 bases between the two germline ends. Germline values: CDR1 MDHEN, CDR2 SYDVKM. The CDR3 has 14 residues. The CDR3 loop is CASTLGQTGNTIYF. The DNA for the CDR3 is TGTGCCAGCACCCTCGGGCAGACAGGAAACACCATATATTTT.

This clone appeared a single time. CDR3 loop: CATSRGDYVDTQYF. DNA of the CDR3: TGTGCCACCAGCAGAGGCGACTACGTAGATACGCAGTATTTT. The V gene is TRBV15, the J gene TRBJ2-3, with D possibly matching TRBD2 (5 bases). The germline V and J ends were trimmed by 1 base and 5 bases, with 10 bases remaining between them. The CDR3 is made up of 14 amino acids. Germline V gene sequence: CDR1 LNHNV, CDR2 YYDKDF (reference sequence).

The V and J genes are TRBV21-1 and TRBJ2-1; the table calls TRBD2, which could not be checked here. TRBV21-1 is a pseudogene. This CDR3 is 20 amino acids long. CDR3 residues: CASSNGVRRNQLSSYNEQFF. The CDR3 bases are TGTGCCAGCAGCAATGGAGTGCGGCGTAACCAACTAAGCTCCTACAATGAGCAGTTCTTC.

The genes are TRBV29-1 and TRBJ1-5, with D uncertain. Germline values: CDR1 SQVTM, CDR2 ANQGSEA. V was pared by 5 bases and J by 4 bases, with 9 bases between. This CDR3 spans 12 amino acids. The chain's CDR3 is CSVSRDNQPQHF. The CDR3 region has the DNA TGCAGCGTTAGTAGGGATAATCAGCCCCAGCATTTT. The whole variable domain, filled in from reference TRBV29-1 and TRBJ1-5, reads SAVISQKPSRDICQRGTSLTIQCQVDSQVTMMFWYRQQPGQSLTLIATANQGSEATYESGFVIDKFPISRPNLTFSTLTVSNMSPEDSSIYLCSVSRDNQPQHFGDGTRLSIL.

This clone was found a few times. This sequence joins TRBV29-1 and TRBJ2-4, with D possibly being TRBD1 (6 bases). V lost 4 bases and J 2 bases, leaving 9 bases between the germline ends. The CDR3 is 13 residues long. CDR1 SQVTM and CDR2 ANQGSEA come from the germline V gene. This CDR3 is CSVARGTKNIQYF. The DNA of the CDR3 is TGCAGCGTTGCAAGGGGGACCAAAAACATTCAGTACTTC.

This rearrangement joins TRBV28 to TRBJ1-5; D is ambiguous. Germline values: CDR1 MDHEN, CDR2 SYDVKM. Trimming pared 9 bases from V and 4 bases from J, leaving 16 bases between. The CDR3 length is 14 residues. CDR3 sequence (DNA): TGTGCCAGTTCAAAGGTGGCAGGAAATCAGCCCCAGCATTTT. This encodes CASSKVAGNQPQHF.

This clone showed up just a few times. The chain employs TRBV9 and TRBJ2-3; a weak D match, TRBD2 (5 bases). Trimming shortened V by 4 bases and J by 7 bases, and 10 bases separated the two germline ends. Germline CDR1 reads SGDLS; CDR2 reads YYNGEE. The CDR3 sequence is 12 residues long. The CDR3 is CASSPSGHTQYF. The CDR3 DNA reads as TGTGCCAGCAGCCCAAGCGGTCATACGCAGTATTTT.